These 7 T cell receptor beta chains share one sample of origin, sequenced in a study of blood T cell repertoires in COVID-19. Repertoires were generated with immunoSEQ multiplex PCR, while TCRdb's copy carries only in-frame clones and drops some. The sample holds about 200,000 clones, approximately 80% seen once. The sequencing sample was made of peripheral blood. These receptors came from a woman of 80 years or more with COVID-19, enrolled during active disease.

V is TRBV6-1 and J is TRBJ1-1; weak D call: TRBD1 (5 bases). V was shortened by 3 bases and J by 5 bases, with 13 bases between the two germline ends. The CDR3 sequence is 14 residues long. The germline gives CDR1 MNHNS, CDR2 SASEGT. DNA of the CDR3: TGTGCCAGCAGTGAGTCCGGGGGAGGAACTGAAGCTTTCTTT. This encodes CASSESGGGTEAFF.

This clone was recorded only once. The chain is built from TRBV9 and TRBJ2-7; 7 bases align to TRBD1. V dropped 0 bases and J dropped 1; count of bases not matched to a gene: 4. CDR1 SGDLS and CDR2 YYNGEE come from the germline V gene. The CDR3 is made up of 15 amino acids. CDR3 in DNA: TGTGCCAGCAGCGTAGCCGGCAGGGGGTCCTACGAGCAGTACTTC. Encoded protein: CASSVAGRGSYEQYF.

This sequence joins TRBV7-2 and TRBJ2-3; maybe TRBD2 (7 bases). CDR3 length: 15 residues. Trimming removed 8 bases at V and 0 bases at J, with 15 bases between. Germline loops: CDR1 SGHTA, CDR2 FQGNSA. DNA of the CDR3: TGTGCCAGCCGGGGGGCCTACTCTAGCACAGATACGCAGTATTTT. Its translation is CASRGAYSSTDTQYF.

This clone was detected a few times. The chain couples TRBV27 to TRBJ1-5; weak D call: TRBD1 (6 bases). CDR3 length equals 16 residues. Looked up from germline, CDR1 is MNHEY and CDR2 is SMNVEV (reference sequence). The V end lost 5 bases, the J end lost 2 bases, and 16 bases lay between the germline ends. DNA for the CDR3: TGTGCCAGCAGTCACTATGGGACATCGGGCAATCAGCCCCAGCATTTT. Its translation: CASSHYGTSGNQPQHF.

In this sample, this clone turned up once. CDR3 bases: TGTGCCACCAGTGATGCTACGGGTGGCTATGGCTACACCTTC. This translates into CATSDATGGYGYTF. The chain couples TRBV24-1 to TRBJ1-2; D gene unclear. The CDR3 is 14 amino acids. Per germline, CDR1 KGHDR and CDR2 SFDVKD. Trimming removed 3 bases from V and 4 bases from J, with 11 bases in between.

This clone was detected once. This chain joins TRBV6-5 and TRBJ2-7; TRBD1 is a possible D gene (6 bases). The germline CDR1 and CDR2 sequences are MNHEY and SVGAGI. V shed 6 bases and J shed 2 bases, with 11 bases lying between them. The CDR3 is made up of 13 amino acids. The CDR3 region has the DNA TGTGCCAGCAGCCAGGGACAAACCTACGAGCAGTACTTC. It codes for CASSQGQTYEQYF.

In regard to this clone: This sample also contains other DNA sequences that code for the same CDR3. In DNA form, the CDR3 reads TGTGCCAGCAGCGCGACGAACACCGGGGAGCTGTTTTTT. This encodes CASSATNTGELFF. V and J are TRBV6-4 and TRBJ2-2; D is uncertain. The length of the CDR3 is 13 residues. Germline V gives CDR1 MRHNA, CDR2 SNTAGT. Trimming removed 6 bases from V and 0 bases from J, with 5 bases in between.